The 2 T cell receptor beta chains below all came from one sample that was sequenced in a study of CXCR3-negative and CXCR3-positive naive CD8 T cells. Whole-study results and caveats: Naive cells that were CXCR3-positive had more hydrophobic TRB CDR3s (compared with CXCR3-negative naive cells).

Antigens of these TCRs are unknown. The study made its TRB cDNA libraries by 5' RACE, adding UMI labels. TCRdb reanalyzed the 5' RACE reads, giving one entry per CDR3 protein sequence and no DNA. Here the sample table reports 110,000 or so distinct CDR3 sequences. Material for sequencing was naive CXCR3+ CD8+ T cells from blood. Regarding subset: CD45RO-CCR7+CD27+CD95- naive CD8+ T cells expressing CXCR3 (TNR3+). Receptor source: a human donor in good health. Some clones in this sample may be carry-over from other donors' samples.

The chain combines TRBV7-9 with TRBJ2-5. Germline V CDR1 and CDR2: SEHNR, FQNEAQ (reference sequence). This CDR3 comprises 13 residues. This CDR3 is CASTLPIRETQYF.

The chain has TRBV15 and TRBJ1-1. This CDR3 has 14 amino acids. CDR1 and CDR2 from the germline V gene are LNHNV and YYDKDF (reference sequence). The CDR3 region is CATSREYGPPEAFF.